Shown below are 21 T cell receptor beta chains from a single sample sequenced in a study of CD8 T cells in ankylosing spondylitis. Study-wide points: Ankylosing spondylitis blood appeared to be characterized by a TCR beta motif of 7 to 9 highly homologous variants.

TCRdb recomputed calls from the 5' RACE reads with MiXCR, one row per CDR3 protein. This sample yields roughly 490,000 distinct CDR3 sequences, of which roughly 5.3% are seen a single time; approximately 3.5% belongs to the top ten. These receptors have no known antigen. Sample: blood, either unsorted or a sorted T cell fraction (not recorded which). These receptors were taken from a male donor with ankylosing spondylitis.

The sample holds many counts of this clonotype. The chain employs TRBV4-3 and TRBJ1-4, with D perhaps matching TRBD1 (6 bases). Germline assignment: CDR1 LGHNA and CDR2 YSLEER. This CDR3 has 15 residues. The V end was cut by 3 bases, the J end by 8 bases, with 16 bases between. The chain's CDR3 is CASSQTTGRQEKLFF. DNA for the CDR3: TGCGCCAGCAGCCAGACCACAGGGCGCCAAGAAAAACTGTTTTTT.

This clonotype turned up a few times. The chain carries TRBV6-2 or TRBV6-3 and TRBJ1-1; tentatively, D is TRBD1 (5 bases). Trimming pared 7 bases from V and 3 bases from J, leaving 15 bases between. Germline V gene lookup returns CDR1 MNHEY and CDR2 SVGEGT. This CDR3 has 14 residues. DNA for the CDR3: TGTGCCAGCAACGACGGCGGGGCTCACACTGAAGCTTTCTTT. This codes for CASNDGGAHTEAFF.

This clonotype showed up many times. This rearrangement joins TRBV6-2 or TRBV6-3 to TRBJ2-2; no definite D call. Trimming pared 6 bases from V and 2 bases from J, leaving 16 bases between. This CDR3 region has 16 residues. From germline, CDR1 is MNHEY and CDR2 SVGEGT. CDR3 loop: CASSSQFGQNTGELFF. CDR3 DNA: TGTGCCAGCAGCTCCCAATTCGGGCAAAACACCGGGGAGCTGTTTTTT.

This clonotype occurred many times. This CDR3 reads CASSLARGYAEAFF. In nucleotides, the CDR3 is TGTGCCAGCAGCTTAGCGCGAGGGTACGCTGAAGCTTTCTTT. The chain has TRBV7-9 and TRBJ1-1; no reliable D call. Trimming shortened V by 0 bases and J by 6 bases, and 11 bases separated the two germline ends. In germline, CDR1 is SEHNR, CDR2 FQNEAQ (reference sequence). CDR3 length: 14 residues.

This clonotype showed up many times. The chain combines TRBV7-8 with TRBJ2-5; the D is unclear. This CDR3 comprises 14 residues. Germline V gene data show CDR1 as SGHVS and CDR2 as FQNEAQ. The V end was cut by 5 bases, the J end by 5 bases, with 15 bases between. The CDR3 nucleotides read TGTGCCAGCAGCCCAGGAACATCTTTGGAGACCCAGTACTTC. Translation: CASSPGTSLETQYF.

This clonotype was detected a few times. The CDR3 sequence is CASSLFGDRPYEQYF. The CDR3 DNA reads as TGTGCCAGCAGTTTATTTGGGGACAGGCCCTACGAGCAGTACTTC. The chain links TRBV28 to TRBJ2-7; 8 positions match TRBD1. Germline V CDR1 and CDR2: MDHEN, SYDVKM. CDR3 length equals 15 residues. J was trimmed by 2 bases and V by 1 base; bases with no gene match: 4.

This clonotype has ten or more counts. The V and J genes are TRBV28 and TRBJ1-2; unclear D gene. V was trimmed by 5 bases and J by 8 bases, leaving 12 bases between them. The CDR3 has 12 amino acids. Germline lookup yields CDR1 MDHEN and CDR2 SYDVKM. The CDR3 loop is CASSLYIDGYTF. CDR3 DNA: TGTGCCAGCAGTCTCTACATAGACGGCTACACCTTC.

V gene TRBV6-4 combines with J gene TRBJ1-5, with D tentatively TRBD1 (6 bases). The CDR3 contains 20 residues. Trimming cost V 0 bases and J 9 bases, with 30 bases left between them. Germline V gene lookup returns CDR1 MRHNA and CDR2 SNTAGT. The CDR3 nucleotides read TGTGCCAGCAGTGACTCCTCCATTACAAAACCAGGACAGCCAGTATGGCCCCAGCATTTT. This gives the protein CASSDSSITKPGQPVWPQHF.

The chain joins TRBV20-1 to TRBJ2-1; 9 bases match TRBD2. V was clipped by 6 bases and J by 2 bases; unmatched bases: 11. The CDR3 totals 16 residues. The V gene's germline CDR1 is DFQATT and CDR2 SNEGSKA (reference sequence). The CDR3 nucleotides read TGCAGTGCCCGCGGGGCTAGCGGGACCCCCTACAATGAGCAGTTCTTC. It yields the protein CSARGASGTPYNEQFF.

This clonotype was counted at least ten times. The V call is TRBV4-2, the J call TRBJ1-5; possibly TRBD1 for D (5 bases). V lost 2 bases and J 4 bases, leaving 21 bases between the germline ends. Germline values: CDR1 LGHNA, CDR2 YNFKEQ. The CDR3 sequence is 18 residues long. In DNA, the CDR3 is TGTGCCAGCAGCCAATCAACTCCGGGACGGGGGTTTAATCAGCCCCAGCATTTT. Its translation: CASSQSTPGRGFNQPQHF.

The V gene is TRBV7-8, the J gene TRBJ2-5, with D perhaps TRBD1 or TRBD2 (7 bases each). The CDR3 consists of 15 residues. The V and J ends lost 6 bases and 1 base respectively, with 15 bases between them. Germline assignment: CDR1 SGHVS and CDR2 FQNEAQ. The DNA for the CDR3 is TGTGCCAGCAGGGGGAGGGACAGCACCCAAGAGACCCAGTACTTC. Residues: CASRGRDSTQETQYF.

This clonotype was observed at least ten times. This sequence joins TRBV7-9 and TRBJ2-7; 7 bases align to TRBD1. The germline V gene has CDR1 SEHNR and CDR2 FQNEAQ (reference sequence). V was clipped by 5 bases and J by 3 bases; unmatched bases: 10. The CDR3 is 15 residues long. The CDR3 DNA reads as TGTGCCAGCAGCGATGTTCGGGCAGGGGGCTACGAGCAGTACTTC. It yields the protein CASSDVRAGGYEQYF.

There are many counts of this clonotype. The chain recombines TRBV7-9 with TRBJ1-2; no firm D call. Per germline, CDR1 SEHNR and CDR2 FQNEAQ (reference sequence). The CDR3 contains 12 residues. Deletions cut 4 bases from V and 4 bases from J, with 7 bases between. Written as DNA, the CDR3 is TGTGCCAGCAGCTCATCGGGCTATGGCTACACCTTC. The encoded protein is CASSSSGYGYTF. The full variable domain, its missing parts supplied by reference TRBV7-9 and TRBJ1-2, is DTGVSQNPRHKITKRGQNVTFRCDPISEHNRLYWYRQTLGQGPEFLTYFQNEAQLEKSRLLSDRFSAERPKGSFSTLEIQRTEQGDSAMYLCASSSSGYGYTFGSGTRLTVV.

This clonotype was detected many times. The rearrangement uses TRBV20-1 and TRBJ2-5; D is unresolved. Trimming pared 1 base from V and 2 bases from J, leaving 5 bases between. The CDR3 consists of 12 residues. Germline-derived CDR1 and CDR2 are DFQATT and SNEGSKA (reference sequence). This CDR3 reads CSARAFQETQYF. The CDR3 DNA sequence: TGCAGTGCTAGAGCGTTTCAAGAGACCCAGTACTTC.

This clonotype was seen at least ten times. This chain joins TRBV20-1 and TRBJ2-3, with D hard to call. The V gene lost 3 bases and the J gene lost 1 base, with 11 bases spanning the gap. The CDR3 has 14 residues. The germline CDR1 and CDR2 sequences are DFQATT and SNEGSKA (reference sequence). The DNA of the CDR3 is TGCAGTGCTAGGCCTAGGGTTGGCACAGATACGCAGTATTTT. Translation gives CSARPRVGTDTQYF.

This clonotype has ten or more counts. V usage is TRBV5-1 and J usage is TRBJ2-6; D gene uncertain. The ends were cut back, 3 bases at V and 0 bases at J, with 19 bases in the middle. CDR3 size: 19 residues. The germline V gene encodes CDR1 SGHRS and CDR2 YFSETQ. The chain's CDR3 is CASSSQPAGINSGANVLTF. The CDR3 DNA sequence: TGCGCCAGCAGCTCCCAACCGGCAGGAATCAACTCTGGGGCCAACGTCCTGACTTTC.

This clonotype has at least ten counts. This chain uses TRBV5-6 with TRBJ2-7; the D gene could be TRBD1 or TRBD2 (5 bases each). The CDR3 has 16 residues. Germline V gene lookup returns CDR1 SGHDT and CDR2 YYEEEE. V lost 3 bases, J lost 5 bases, and 21 bases lay in between. CDR3 sequence: CASSWARDGAQDEQYF. The CDR3 bases are TGTGCCAGCAGCTGGGCCCGGGACGGAGCTCAGGACGAGCAGTACTTC. The complete variable domain, with remaining parts taken from reference TRBV5-6 and TRBJ2-7, reads DAGVTQSPTHLIKTRGQQVTLRCSPKSGHDTVSWYQQALGQGPQFIFQYYEEEERQRGNFPDRFSGHQFPNYSSELNVNALLLGDSALYLCASSWARDGAQDEQYFGPGTRLTVT.

This clonotype was counted many times. The chain recombines TRBV7-2 with TRBJ1-5; D is possibly TRBD1 (6 bases). Looked up from germline, CDR1 is SGHTA and CDR2 is FQGNSA. V was pared by 4 bases and J by 3 bases, with 10 bases between. This CDR3 has 14 amino acids. The chain's CDR3 is CASSSDRSNQPQHF. The CDR3 coding sequence is TGTGCCAGCAGCTCAGACAGGTCCAATCAGCCCCAGCATTTT.

This clonotype was found many times. The V call is TRBV20-1, the J call TRBJ2-5; the D gene is possibly TRBD1 (5 bases). The CDR3 totals 13 residues. Germline V gene sequence: CDR1 DFQATT, CDR2 SNEGSKA (reference sequence). The ends were cut back, 1 base at V and 1 base at J, with 7 bases in the middle. CDR3: CSARVTAQETQYF. Written as DNA, the CDR3 is TGCAGTGCTAGAGTGACAGCCCAAGAGACCCAGTACTTC.

This clonotype was seen more than once but under ten times. The V call is TRBV28, the J call TRBJ2-7; D is perhaps TRBD1 (5 bases). This CDR3 region has 15 residues. Germline CDR1 and CDR2: MDHEN and SYDVKM. V lost 5 bases and J lost 3, with 17 bases in between. CDR3 in amino acids: CASSTQDQGVYEQYF. CDR3 nucleotides: TGTGCCAGCAGTACCCAAGATCAGGGTGTCTACGAGCAGTACTTC.

This clonotype was found many times. V gene TRBV5-4 combines with J gene TRBJ2-2; D remains ambiguous. This CDR3 contains 15 residues. Germline values: CDR1 SGHNT, CDR2 YYREEE (reference sequence). V was shortened by 4 bases and J by 8 bases, with 18 bases between the two germline ends. The CDR3 DNA reads as TGTGCCAGCAGCGCCGTGGGGATCTCTACTGGGGAGCTGTTTTTT. It codes for CASSAVGISTGELFF.